The 16 T cell receptor beta chains listed next were all sequenced from one sample in a study of blood T cell repertoires in COVID-19. Assay used: immunoSEQ multiplex PCR; TCRdb lists only in-frame clones, some missing. The sample yields around 260,000 clones, around 90% seen once. Sequenced: peripheral blood. All receptors derive from a woman in her thirties or forties who had recovered from COVID-19.

The rearrangement uses TRBV3-1 (or the pseudogene TRBV3-2) and TRBJ1-4; D gene uncertain. Trimming took 4 bases from V and 2 from J, leaving 11 bases between them. Germline loops: CDR1 LGHDT, CDR2 YNNKEL (reference sequence). The CDR3 extends over 15 amino acids. The CDR3 DNA follows: TGTGCCAGCAGCCTAAGGCGGGGTACTAATGAAAAACTGTTTTTT. As protein: CASSLRRGTNEKLFF.

This clone was picked up one time. J is TRBJ2-3 and V is TRBV10-3; 12 nucleotides line up with TRBD2. From germline, CDR1 is ENHRY and CDR2 SYGVKD. The CDR3 is 18 amino acids. V shed 1 base and J 0 bases; nucleotides not matched to a gene: 5. This CDR3 is CAISELGLAGPSTDTQYF. The CDR3 DNA reads TGTGCCATCAGTGAGTTGGGACTAGCGGGCCCTAGCACAGATACGCAGTATTTT.

The table lists this clone with a count of one. This rearrangement joins TRBV5-1 to TRBJ2-1, with 11 bases identical to TRBD2. The V and J ends lost 6 bases and 9 bases, in that order; junction bases with no gene match: 8. Germline assignment: CDR1 SGHRS and CDR2 YFSETQ. This CDR3 has 14 residues. The CDR3 reads CASTIAGGLGEQFF. DNA of the CDR3: TGCGCCAGCACAATAGCGGGAGGGTTGGGTGAGCAGTTCTTC.

The chain joins TRBV18 to TRBJ2-3; TRBD1 agrees at 7 bases. V lost 0 bases and J lost 6; bases outside the gene matches: 6. The CDR3 extends over 15 amino acids. Looked up from germline, CDR1 is KGHSH and CDR2 is LQKENI. The CDR3 DNA sequence: TGTGCCAGCTCACCACCGGTAGGGGGCGAGGATACGCAGTATTTT. Amino acid sequence: CASSPPVGGEDTQYF.

The chain recombines TRBV14 with TRBJ2-5; D gene unclear. This CDR3 spans 15 amino acids. V lost 4 bases and J lost 5, with 17 bases in between. Looked up from germline, CDR1 is SGHDN and CDR2 is FVKESK. For the CDR3, the DNA is TGTGCCAGCAGCCCTCGTGGAGCCGTGAGTGAGACCCAGTACTTC. This translates into CASSPRGAVSETQYF. Full variable domain (missing parts from reference TRBV14 and TRBJ2-5): EAGVTQFPSHSVIEKGQTVTLRCDPISGHDNLYWYRRVMGKEIKFLLHFVKESKQDESGMPNNRFLAERTGGTYSTLKVQPAELEDSGVYFCASSPRGAVSETQYFGPGTRLLVL.

This clone was detected a few times. The chain recombines TRBV11-3 with TRBJ2-7; TRBD1 might be the D (6 bases). The germline gives CDR1 SGHNT, CDR2 YENEEA. CDR3 length equals 14 residues. Trimming took 1 base from V and 2 from J, leaving 9 bases between them. The CDR3 is CASSLATGPYEQYF. The DNA of the CDR3 is TGTGCCAGCAGCTTAGCCACAGGGCCCTACGAGCAGTACTTC.

This chain joins TRBV30 and TRBJ2-7, with 7 bases identical to TRBD2. Germline V gene data show CDR1 as GTSNPN and CDR2 as SVGIG (reference sequence). The J segment lost 3 bases and the V segment lost 4 bases, leaving 3 bases of the junction unmatched. The CDR3 totals 12 residues. CDR3 amino acids: CAWTSGLYEQYF. In DNA form, the CDR3 reads TGTGCCTGGACTAGCGGTCTCTACGAGCAGTACTTC.

This clone appeared once. The chain uses TRBV6-4 and TRBJ2-1; 8 nucleotides match TRBD2. Germline loops: CDR1 MRHNA, CDR2 SNTAGT. The CDR3 covers 14 residues. With V trimmed by 5 bases and J by 9 bases, 9 bases remained unmatched. The CDR3 sequence is CASSYWGTSSEQFF. The CDR3 region has the DNA TGTGCCAGCAGTTATTGGGGGACTAGTAGTGAGCAGTTCTTC.

V usage is TRBV6-5 and J usage is TRBJ1-4; 7 nucleotides line up with TRBD1. Germline V gene sequence: CDR1 MNHEY, CDR2 SVGAGI. V was clipped by 6 bases and J by 16 bases; unmatched bases: 8. The CDR3 is made up of 11 amino acids. The CDR3 bases are TGTGCCAGCAGCGAGGACAAGGGGGCGTTTTTT. This sequence encodes CASSEDKGAFF.

The V gene is TRBV2, the J gene TRBJ2-1, with unresolved D. The CDR3 is 14 amino acids. Trimming removed 3 bases at V and 8 bases at J, with 14 bases between. The germline gives CDR1 SNHLY, CDR2 FYNNEI. CDR3 in DNA: TGTGCCAGCAGTGATGGCAGATTCCTTTATGAGCAGTTCTTC. Protein: CASSDGRFLYEQFF.

In this sample, this clone turned up once. The rearrangement joins TRBV6-5 to TRBJ2-7; 10 bases match TRBD1. The germline V gene has CDR1 MNHEY and CDR2 SVGAGI. CDR3 length: 15 residues. The V segment lost 6 bases and the J segment 4 bases; nucleotides outside the gene matches: 9. The CDR3 loop is CASRPLGTGAYEQYF. The DNA for the CDR3 is TGTGCCAGCAGGCCCCTCGGGACAGGGGCTTACGAGCAGTACTTC.

This CDR3 is CASSQAGGTDTQYF. The DNA of the CDR3 is TGCGCCAGCAGCCAGGCGGGTGGCACAGATACGCAGTATTTT. The chain recombines TRBV4-1 with TRBJ2-3; D possibly corresponds to TRBD2 (5 bases). The germline V and J ends were trimmed by 3 bases and 1 base, with 8 bases remaining between them. Per the germline V gene, CDR1 is MGHRA and CDR2 is YSYEKL. This CDR3 contains 14 residues.

The gene calls are TRBV7-3 and TRBJ1-2; D might be TRBD1 (5 bases). The CDR3 is 15 amino acids. V lost 5 bases and J lost 6, with 19 bases in between. Germline V lookup: CDR1 SGHTA, CDR2 FQGTGA. The CDR3: CASSPRSGGGDGYTF. CDR3 DNA: TGTGCCAGCAGCCCTCGTTCCGGGGGGGGAGATGGCTACACCTTC.

V gene TRBV2 combines with J gene TRBJ2-3, with D perhaps matching TRBD2 (7 bases). From germline, CDR1 is SNHLY and CDR2 FYNNEI. V was pared by 7 bases and J by 11 bases, with 28 bases between. CDR3 length: 16 amino acids. This CDR3 is CASTAGVAGVTSRQYF. CDR3 nucleotides: TGTGCCAGCACCGCAGGGGTAGCGGGCGTGACGTCTAGGCAGTATTTT.

A remark on this clone: Different DNA sequences within this sample yield the same CDR3. This CDR3 is CASSLLAGVGNEQFF. The DNA of the CDR3 is TGTGCCAGCAGCCTACTAGCGGGAGTGGGTAATGAGCAGTTCTTC. J is TRBJ2-1 and V is TRBV6-5; 11 bases are a match to TRBD2. The germline gives CDR1 MNHEY, CDR2 SVGAGI. Trimming removed 6 bases from V and 7 bases from J; junction bases left unmatched: 8. The CDR3 is 15 amino acids.

Details on this clone: Additional DNA sequences in this sample encode the identical CDR3. The V gene is TRBV6-5, the J gene TRBJ2-1; 10 bases align to TRBD2. Germline trimming cut 8 bases from V and 3 bases from J; bases unmatched to any gene: 7. This CDR3 has 15 amino acids. Germline V gene data show CDR1 as MNHEY and CDR2 as SVGAGI. CDR3 amino acids: CASSVTSGIYNEQFF. CDR3 coding DNA: TGTGCCAGCTCGGTAACTAGCGGGATCTACAATGAGCAGTTCTTC.